The rows below give T cell receptor beta chains drawn from one sample of a study of beta chain features in type 1 diabetes. Clones were sequenced by immunoSEQ multiplex PCR, and TCRdb holds only the in-frame ones, with some missing. Of hundreds of thousands of clones listed, approximately 11% are singletons. What was sequenced was naive CD4+ T cells from blood. The source of these receptors is a man aged 25 to 40 with type 1 diabetes. The CDR3 runs from the conserved cysteine through the conserved F or W. The D gene is left open where the match is weak. Part of the rows lack a size; the others show once, few, many or a class for expanded clones.

CDR3 DNA	CDR3 protein	clone size	D gene	V gene	J gene
TGTGCCAGCAGTTTAACAGGGAGTGGAGGTCAGCCCCAGCATTTT	CASSLTGSGGQPQHF	few	NA	TRBV28	TRBJ1-5
TGTGCCAGCAGCTTAGATGTCCAGGGGGCCTATGGCTACACCTTC	CASSLDVQGAYGYTF	NA	TRBD1	TRBV11-2	TRBJ1-2
TGCGCCAGCAGCTTGGCCGAAGCGGCAAGGGGGTCACCCCTCCACTTT	CASSLAEAARGSPLHF	few	NA	TRBV5-1	TRBJ1-6
TGTGCCAGCAGCCCAGGAAGGTTCTCCAATGAGCAGTTCTTC	CASSPGRFSNEQFF	few	NA	TRBV7-6	TRBJ2-1
TGTGCCAGCTCACCGCAGCAAGAGACCCAGTACTTC	CASSPQQETQYF	NA	NA	TRBV18	TRBJ2-5
TGTGCCAGCAGCCCGCACCTGGACGGCGGGCTTGAAGCTTTCTTT	CASSPHLDGGLEAFF	NA	NA	TRBV7-9	TRBJ1-1
TGCGCCAGCAGCCTGGACAGAATGCAGACCTACAATGAGCAGTTCTTC	CASSLDRMQTYNEQFF	few	NA	TRBV5-1	TRBJ2-1
TGTGCCAGCAGTGAACTCCCGGAGACCCAGTACTTC	CASSELPETQYF	NA	NA	TRBV2	TRBJ2-5
TGTGCCAGCAGCTTCGAAGGGGGAGGGAATCAGCCCCAGCATTTT	CASSFEGGGNQPQHF	few	NA	TRBV7-9	TRBJ1-5
TGTGCCAGCAGCTTTACTCCGGGACTAGACACCGGGGAGCTGTTTTTT	CASSFTPGLDTGELFF	few	TRBD2	TRBV7-9	TRBJ2-2
TGTGCCAGCAGTTTCCAAGGGGAAGGCTACACCTTC	CASSFQGEGYTF	NA	NA	TRBV27	TRBJ1-2
TGTGCCTGGAGTGAATCTTCCTACAATGAGCAGTTCTTC	CAWSESSYNEQFF	NA	NA	TRBV30	TRBJ2-1
TGTGCCAGCAGCCTTTCGTCCGGCAATCAGCCCCAGCATTTT	CASSLSSGNQPQHF	NA	NA	TRBV7-2	TRBJ1-5
TGTGCCAGCAGCACGGGACACAGCCTCTCTGGAAACACCATATATTTT	CASSTGHSLSGNTIYF	few	NA	TRBV9	TRBJ1-3
TGTGCCAGCAGCTTAGAGCTCGGAGCTGGCAATGAGCAGTTCTTC	CASSLELGAGNEQFF	few	NA	TRBV7-2	TRBJ2-1
TGTGCCAGCAGCTTGAACCCCACCAGCACTGAAGCTTTCTTT	CASSLNPTSTEAFF	few	NA	TRBV5-6	TRBJ1-1
TGTGCCAGCTCACCTCATAGCGGGGGATACTACGAGCAGTACTTC	CASSPHSGGYYEQYF	NA	TRBD2	TRBV18	TRBJ2-7
TGTGCCAGCAGCGTAGGGACAGGGACCCTAGGGAACGAGCAGTACTTC	CASSVGTGTLGNEQYF	NA	TRBD1	TRBV9	TRBJ2-7
TGCGCCAGCAGCGTGGGGATGGCAGGGGGCGCGGTTCAGTACTTC	CASSVGMAGGAVQYF	few	TRBD1	TRBV5-1	TRBJ2-4
TGCGCCAGCAGCGGAGGACTAGCGGGGAGCACAGATACGCAGTATTTT	CASSGGLAGSTDTQYF	NA	TRBD2	TRBV5-1	TRBJ2-3
TGCGCCAGCCGAGAACCAGGGGCGAATGCCCTCCACTTT	CASREPGANALHF	few	NA	TRBV5-1	TRBJ1-6
TGTGCCAGCAGGAAACAGGGGGCAAAGGAGCTGTTTTTT	CASRKQGAKELFF	few	TRBD1	TRBV6-5	TRBJ2-2
TGTGCCAGCAGCCCCCGGAGGTTCGACAATGAGCAGTTCTTC	CASSPRRFDNEQFF	NA	NA	TRBV13	TRBJ2-1
TGTGCCAGCAGCCAAGATCCCATCGGAGGAAATGGCTACACCTTC	CASSQDPIGGNGYTF	NA	NA	TRBV4-2	TRBJ1-2
TGCGCCAGCAGCTTGGGACTAGGGGATATATTCGAGCAGTACTTC	CASSLGLGDIFEQYF	NA	NA	TRBV5-1	TRBJ2-7